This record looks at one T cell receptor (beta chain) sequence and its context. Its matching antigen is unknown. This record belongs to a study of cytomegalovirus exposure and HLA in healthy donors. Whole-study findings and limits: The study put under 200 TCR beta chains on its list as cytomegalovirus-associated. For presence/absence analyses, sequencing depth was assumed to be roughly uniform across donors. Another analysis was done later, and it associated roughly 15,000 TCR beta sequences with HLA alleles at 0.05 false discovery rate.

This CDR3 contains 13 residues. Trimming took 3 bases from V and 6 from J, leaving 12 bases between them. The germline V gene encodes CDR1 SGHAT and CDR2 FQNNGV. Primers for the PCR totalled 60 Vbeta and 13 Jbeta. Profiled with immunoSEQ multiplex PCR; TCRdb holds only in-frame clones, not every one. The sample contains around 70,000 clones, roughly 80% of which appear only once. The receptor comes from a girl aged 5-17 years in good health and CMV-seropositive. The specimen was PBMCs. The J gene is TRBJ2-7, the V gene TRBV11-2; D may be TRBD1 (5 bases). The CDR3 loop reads CASSFGARTEQYF. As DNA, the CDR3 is TGTGCCAGCAGCTTTGGGGCGCGCACCGAGCAGTACTTC.